This T cell receptor beta chain emerged from a study of blood T cell repertoires in COVID-19. Turning to the study itself: Acute and convalescent COVID-19 specimens originated in the United States, Italy and Spain.

Per the original data handling: Amplification of reference gene primers was used by the study to estimate nucleated cell counts. Clones were read by immunoSEQ multiplex PCR, and TCRdb kept only the in-frame ones, dropping some. Clonal size and the V and J genes are those of that table, whereas D and trimming came from the DNA. Of under 200,000 clones detected, less than 85% appear once; the ten largest clones hold more than 4.5%. The V gene's germline CDR1 is ENHRY and CDR2 SYGVKD. Trimming at V came to 4 bases and at J to 0 bases, leaving 9 bases not matched to a gene. This CDR3 has 18 residues. This TCR was sampled from a woman aged 55-70 years with acute COVID-19. Sequencing input: PBMCs or T cells enriched from blood (not recorded which). The chain joins TRBV10-3 to TRBJ1-4; 9 bases match TRBD1. This CDR3 is CAISGGRRQGATNEKLFF. DNA of the CDR3: TGTGCCATCAGTGGGGGCAGAAGACAGGGGGCAACTAATGAAAAACTGTTTTTT.